This entry lists 14 T cell receptor beta chains sequenced from one sample in a study of identical twins. MiXCR, applied by TCRdb to the 5' RACE reads, yields one record per CDR3 protein. This sample has about 1.7 million distinct CDR3 sequences, with around 33% found just once. The material sequenced was cord blood. The source is a newborn girl in good health.

This clonotype was observed a handful of times. The V and J genes are TRBV20-1 and TRBJ2-5; TRBD2 is a possible D gene (6 bases). This CDR3 contains 18 residues. The V end lost 0 bases, the J end lost 2 bases, and 22 bases lay between the germline ends. Germline-derived CDR1 and CDR2 are DFQATT and SNEGSKA (reference sequence). CDR3 in amino acids: CSARDWGFAAGPQETQYF. CDR3 coding DNA: TGCAGTGCTAGAGATTGGGGTTTTGCAGCGGGCCCGCAAGAGACCCAGTACTTC.

The sample holds a few counts of this clonotype. This chain connects TRBV13 to TRBJ2-5; tentatively, D is TRBD2 (5 bases). CDR1 and CDR2 from the germline V gene are PRHDT and FYEKMQ (reference sequence). The V and J ends lost 0 bases and 5 bases respectively, with 13 bases between them. The CDR3 contains 15 residues. The CDR3 DNA sequence: TGTGCCAGCAGCTTAGGCTTAACCGGCGGGGAGACCCAGTACTTC. Translation gives CASSLGLTGGETQYF.

CDR3 loop: CASSQTSGAYDEQFF. The CDR3 DNA reads TGTGCCAGCAGCCAGACTAGCGGGGCTTATGATGAGCAGTTCTTC. This chain connects TRBV4-2 to TRBJ2-1, with TRBD2 identical over 11 bases. From germline, CDR1 is LGHNA and CDR2 YNFKEQ. The V gene end was trimmed by 3 bases and the J gene end by 8 bases; junction bases not matched to a gene: 6. CDR3 size: 15 residues.

This clonotype was recorded a few times. The CDR3 here is CSARKGSYGYTF. The CDR3 bases are TGCAGTGCTAGGAAGGGCTCATATGGCTACACCTTC. This sequence joins TRBV20-1 and TRBJ1-2, with no clear D. Germline CDR1 reads DFQATT; CDR2 reads SNEGSKA (reference sequence). This CDR3 contains 12 residues. Deletions cut 3 bases from V and 5 bases from J, with 10 bases between.

This clonotype was picked up a small number of times. The chain is built from TRBV7-8 and TRBJ2-7; TRBD1 matches 9 bases. V trimming: 6 bases; J trimming: 0 bases; junction bases outside the gene matches: 3. Germline-derived CDR1 and CDR2 are SGHVS and FQNEAQ. The CDR3 length is 14 residues. CDR3 coding DNA: TGTGCCAGCAGGGGGGACAGGGTCTCCTACGAGCAGTACTTC. Its protein product is CASRGDRVSYEQYF.

This clonotype has only one observation. V is TRBV7-8 and J is TRBJ2-3, with 8 bases identical to TRBD2. CDR1 and CDR2 (germline): SGHVS, FQNEAQ. Trimming took 8 bases from V and 2 from J; bases not matched to a gene: 9. CDR3 length equals 15 residues. The CDR3 region is CASPPPGGDTDTQYF. The CDR3 DNA follows: TGTGCCAGCCCCCCTCCCGGGGGGGACACAGATACGCAGTATTTT.

This clonotype was seen a handful of times. The V call is TRBV12-3 or TRBV12-4, the J call TRBJ2-3; 11 nucleotides match TRBD2. Trimming took 6 bases from V and 4 from J; bases not matched to a gene: 6. CDR3 length: 15 amino acids. The CDR3 here is CASSPEGLAADTQYF. The CDR3 coding sequence is TGTGCCAGCAGCCCAGAGGGACTAGCGGCAGATACGCAGTATTTT.

This clonotype was seen more than once but under ten times. The chain has TRBV28 and TRBJ2-7; a possible D gene is TRBD2 (5 bases). The CDR3 is 14 amino acids. CDR1 MDHEN and CDR2 SYDVKM come from the germline V gene. V dropped 8 bases and J dropped 4 bases, with 18 bases sitting between them. The DNA for the CDR3 is TGTGCCAGCCGCGGGCTACGCTTAAGATACGAGCAGTACTTC. Encoded protein: CASRGLRLRYEQYF.

This clonotype has only a few counts. The chain links TRBV29-1 to TRBJ2-3; 10 positions match TRBD2. J was trimmed by 3 bases and V by 4 bases; bases with no gene match: 4. This CDR3 comprises 14 residues. Germline loops: CDR1 SQVTM, CDR2 ANQGSEA. This CDR3 is CSVAPSGRTDTQYF. CDR3 nucleotides: TGCAGCGTTGCTCCTAGCGGGAGAACAGATACGCAGTATTTT.

V and J are TRBV20-1 and TRBJ1-2; 7 nucleotides align to TRBD1. Trimming at V came to 0 bases and at J to 4 bases, leaving 5 bases not matched to a gene. Germline V CDR1 and CDR2: DFQATT, SNEGSKA (reference sequence). This CDR3 is built from 14 residues. The CDR3 nucleotides read TGCAGTGCTAGAGAACACAGGGGAGGCTATGGCTACACCTTC. Protein product: CSAREHRGGYGYTF.

The V gene is TRBV7-2, the J gene TRBJ1-1; 12 bases fit TRBD1. The CDR3 is made up of 15 amino acids. Losses at the gene ends were 4 bases for V and 1 base for J; bases not matched to a gene: 1. Germline V CDR1 and CDR2: SGHTA, FQGNSA. The CDR3 is CASSWGQGANTEAFF. DNA of the CDR3: TGTGCCAGCAGCTGGGGACAGGGGGCGAACACTGAAGCTTTCTTT.

The chain uses TRBV6-6 and TRBJ1-2; 7 nucleotides line up with TRBD1. With 2 bases clipped from V and 6 bases from J, the junction kept 6 bases outside the gene matches. The CDR3 runs to 14 residues. Germline lookup yields CDR1 MNHNY and CDR2 SVGAGI (reference sequence). The CDR3 DNA is TGTGCCAGCAGTTACCCCGACAGGGAAAATGGCTACACCTTC. This gives the protein CASSYPDRENGYTF.

The V gene is TRBV6-5, the J gene TRBJ1-1, with a weak D call TRBD1 (5 bases). Germline V gene data show CDR1 as MNHEY and CDR2 as SVGAGI. V lost 6 bases to trimming and J lost 3 bases, with 11 bases between them. The CDR3 is 13 amino acids. CDR3 sequence: CASRTVSHTEAFF. The CDR3 DNA reads TGTGCCAGCAGGACAGTCAGCCACACTGAAGCTTTCTTT.

This clonotype has a handful of counts. DNA of the CDR3: TGTGCCAGCAGTTACTCTCGGGTGACCTATAATTCACCCCTCCACTTT. It yields the protein CASSYSRVTYNSPLHF. The chain recombines TRBV6-5 with TRBJ1-6, with unresolved D. The CDR3 runs 16 residues. Deletions cut 0 bases from V and 2 bases from J, with 8 bases between. From germline, CDR1 is MNHEY and CDR2 SVGAGI.